The TCR beta chain described here comes from a study of graft-versus-host responses after intestinal transplantation. Study context: Tacrolimus plus steroids were given to all recipients for roughly three years, preceded by anti-thymocyte globulin induction.

Only in-frame clones appear in the TCRdb table, and some are missing; sequencing was by immunoSEQ multiplex PCR. The sample records some 110,000 clones, roughly nine tenths being singletons. This CDR3 is 21 amino acids long. The V gene end was trimmed by 4 bases and the J gene end by 1 base; junction bases not matched to a gene: 19. The V gene's germline CDR1 is GTSNPN and CDR2 SVGIG (reference sequence). In the case of this clone: The antigen remains undetermined.

Sequencing was performed on unstimulated CD4+ T cells sorted from spleen or lymph node cells, taken before transplant. The chain has TRBV30 and TRBJ2-3, with 14 bases matching TRBD2. The source of this sequence is a human donor who was the organ donor for an intestinal transplant. In DNA, the CDR3 is TGTGCCTGGAAACCCAGATGGGGACTAGCGGGAGCGGTGGAACGCACAGATACGCAGTATTTT. It codes for CAWKPRWGLAGAVERTDTQYF.